This T cell receptor (beta chain) comes out of a study of shared clonotypes between healthy human individuals. General study points: A limitation of the genetic and exposure-history diversity represented arose from few donors. Only blood samples were collected, and tissue repertoires likely differ.

Sequencing was performed with immunoSEQ multiplex PCR; in TCRdb, only in-frame clones are kept and a portion is missing. The data show around 2.1 million clones, approximately 96% seen once. This clone was observed once. The antigen is unknown. Germline V gives CDR1 SGDLS, CDR2 YYNGEE. The CDR3 contains 12 residues. Trimming removed 2 bases at V and 7 bases at J, with 4 bases between. The TCR sequence derives from a man younger than 30 in good health. V and J are TRBV9 and TRBJ1-6, with unresolved D. Sequencing was carried out using naive CD4+ T cells sorted from blood. Subset: CD45RA+ positively selected. This chain's CDR3 is CASSVQNSPLHF. CDR3 DNA sequence: TGTGCCAGCAGCGTGCAGAATTCACCCCTCCACTTT. Together with reference TRBV9 and TRBJ1-6, the CDR3 gives the full variable domain: DSGVTQTPKHLITATGQRVTLRCSPRSGDLSVYWYQQSLDQGLQFLIQYYNGEERAKGNILERFSAQQFPDLHSELNLSSLELGDSALYFCASSVQNSPLHFGNGTRLTVT.